Sequencing of this T cell receptor (beta chain) was carried out in a study of shared clonotypes between healthy human individuals. In the naive CD8 group, cells lacked CD45RO and were positively selected for CCR7, so terminally differentiated effector memory CD45RA+ cells were left out. Donors had no recently reported acute infections or vaccinations and were HIV-negative. DNA at about 210 ng, roughly 27,000 T cell genomes, went into sorted-subset replicate PCRs. The data were produced by immunoSEQ multiplex PCR, yet TCRdb's version contains in-frame clones alone and is incomplete. The sample yields approximately 2,200,000 clones, around 93% seen once. Turning to this clone: Other nucleotide sequences in the sample specify the same CDR3.

Source material: naive CD8+ T cells from PBMCs. The clonotype comes from a young man in good health. Some clones in this sample may be carry-over from other donors' samples.

DNA for the CDR3: TGCGCCAGCAGCTTAGTTATGAACACTGAAGCTTTCTTT. This codes for CASSLVMNTEAFF. The rearrangement links TRBV5-1 to TRBJ1-1; D call uncertain. V shed 2 bases and J shed 0 bases, with 5 bases lying between them. The CDR3 extends over 13 amino acids. The germline CDR1 and CDR2 sequences are SGHRS and YFSETQ. The full variable domain, rest sourced from reference TRBV5-1 and TRBJ1-1, is KAGVTQTPRYLIKTRGQQVTLSCSPISGHRSVSWYQQTPGQGLQFLFEYFSETQRNKGNFPGRFSGRQFSNSRSEMNVSTLELGDSALYLCASSLVMNTEAFFGQGTRLTVV.